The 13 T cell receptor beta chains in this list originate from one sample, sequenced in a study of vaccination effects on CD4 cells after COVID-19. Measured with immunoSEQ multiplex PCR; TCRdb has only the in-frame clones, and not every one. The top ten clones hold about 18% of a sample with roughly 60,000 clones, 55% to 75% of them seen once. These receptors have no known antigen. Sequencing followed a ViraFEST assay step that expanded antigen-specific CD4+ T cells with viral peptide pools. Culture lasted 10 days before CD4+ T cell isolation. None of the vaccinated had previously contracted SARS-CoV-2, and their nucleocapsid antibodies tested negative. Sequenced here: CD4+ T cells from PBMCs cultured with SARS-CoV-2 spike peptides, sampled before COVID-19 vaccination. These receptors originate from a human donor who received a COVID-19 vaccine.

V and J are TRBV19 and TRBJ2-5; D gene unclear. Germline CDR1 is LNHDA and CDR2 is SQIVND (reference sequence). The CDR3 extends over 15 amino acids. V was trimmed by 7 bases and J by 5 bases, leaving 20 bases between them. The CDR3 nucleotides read TGTGCCAGTACCCCCGTCAGTTTTGGTTACGAGACCCAGTACTTC. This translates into CASTPVSFGYETQYF. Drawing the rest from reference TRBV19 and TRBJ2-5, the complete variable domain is DGGITQSPKYLFRKEGQNVTLSCEQNLNHDAMYWYRQDPGQGLRLIYYSQIVNDFQKGDIAEGYSVSREKKESFPLTVTSAQKNPTAFYLCASTPVSFGYETQYFGPGTRLLVL.

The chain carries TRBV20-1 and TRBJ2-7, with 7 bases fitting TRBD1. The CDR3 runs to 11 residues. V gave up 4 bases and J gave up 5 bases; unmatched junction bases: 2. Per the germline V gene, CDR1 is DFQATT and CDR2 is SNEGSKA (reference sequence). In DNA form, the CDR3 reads TGCAGTGCTACAGGGGGAAACGAGCAGTACTTC. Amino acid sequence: CSATGGNEQYF.

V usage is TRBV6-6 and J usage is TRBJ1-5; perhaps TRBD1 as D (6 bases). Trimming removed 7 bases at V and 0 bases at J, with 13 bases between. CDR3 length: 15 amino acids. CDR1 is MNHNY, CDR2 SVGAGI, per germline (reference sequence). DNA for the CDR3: TGTGCCAGCACAATAGGACAGCTTAGCAATCAGCCCCAGCATTTT. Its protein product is CASTIGQLSNQPQHF.

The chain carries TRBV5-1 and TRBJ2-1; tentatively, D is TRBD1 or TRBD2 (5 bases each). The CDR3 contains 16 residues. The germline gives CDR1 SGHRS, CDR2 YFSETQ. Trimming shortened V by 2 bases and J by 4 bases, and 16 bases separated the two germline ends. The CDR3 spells CASSFWGNEVYNEQFF. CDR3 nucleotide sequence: TGCGCCAGCAGCTTTTGGGGGAACGAAGTTTACAATGAGCAGTTCTTC.

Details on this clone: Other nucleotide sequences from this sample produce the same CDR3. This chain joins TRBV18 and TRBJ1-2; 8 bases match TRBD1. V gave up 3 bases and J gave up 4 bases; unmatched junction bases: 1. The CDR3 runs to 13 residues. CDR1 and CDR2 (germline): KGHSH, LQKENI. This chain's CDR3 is CASSPDRGYGYTF. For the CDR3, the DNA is TGTGCCAGCTCACCCGACAGGGGCTATGGCTACACCTTC.

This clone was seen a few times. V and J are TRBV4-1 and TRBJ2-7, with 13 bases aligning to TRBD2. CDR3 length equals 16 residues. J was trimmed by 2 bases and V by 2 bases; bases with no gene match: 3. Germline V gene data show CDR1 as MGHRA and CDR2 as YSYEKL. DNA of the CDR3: TGCGCCAGCAGCCAACCAACTAGCGGGAGGGCCTACGAGCAGTACTTC. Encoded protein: CASSQPTSGRAYEQYF.

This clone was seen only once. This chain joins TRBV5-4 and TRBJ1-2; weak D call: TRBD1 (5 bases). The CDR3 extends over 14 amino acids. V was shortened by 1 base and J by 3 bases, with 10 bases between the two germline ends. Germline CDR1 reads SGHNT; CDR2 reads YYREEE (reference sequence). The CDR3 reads CASSLQGLDYGYTF. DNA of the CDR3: TGTGCCAGCAGCTTGCAGGGCCTCGACTATGGCTACACCTTC.

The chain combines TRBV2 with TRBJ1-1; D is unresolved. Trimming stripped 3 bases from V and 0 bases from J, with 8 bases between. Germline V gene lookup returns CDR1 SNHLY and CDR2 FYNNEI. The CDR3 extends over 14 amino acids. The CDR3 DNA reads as TGTGCCAGCAGTGAGATCCTCATGAACACTGAAGCTTTCTTT. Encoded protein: CASSEILMNTEAFF.

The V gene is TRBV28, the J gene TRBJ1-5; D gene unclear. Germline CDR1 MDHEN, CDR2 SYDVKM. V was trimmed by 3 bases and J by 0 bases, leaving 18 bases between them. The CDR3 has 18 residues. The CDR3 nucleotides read TGTGCCAGCAGTTTGAACGGAAGATGGGGTTATAGCAATCAGCCCCAGCATTTT. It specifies CASSLNGRWGYSNQPQHF.

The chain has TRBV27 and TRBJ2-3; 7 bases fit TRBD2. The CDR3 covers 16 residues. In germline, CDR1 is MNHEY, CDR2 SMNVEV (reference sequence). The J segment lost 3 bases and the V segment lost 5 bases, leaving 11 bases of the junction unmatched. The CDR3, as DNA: TGTGCCAGCAGTCCACCGACCCGACTAGCTACAGATACGCAGTATTTT. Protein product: CASSPPTRLATDTQYF.

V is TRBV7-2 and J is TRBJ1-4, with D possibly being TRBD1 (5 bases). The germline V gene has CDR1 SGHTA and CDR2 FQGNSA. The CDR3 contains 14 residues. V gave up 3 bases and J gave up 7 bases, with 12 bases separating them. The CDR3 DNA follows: TGTGCCAGCAGCTTGAGGGGAGGGCGTGAAAAACTGTTTTTT. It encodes CASSLRGGREKLFF. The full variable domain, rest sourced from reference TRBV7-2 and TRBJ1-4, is GAGVSQSPSNKVTEKGKDVELRCDPISGHTALYWYRQSLGQGLEFLIYFQGNSAPDKSGLPSDRFSAERTGGSVSTLTIQRTQQEDSAVYLCASSLRGGREKLFFGSGTQLSVL.

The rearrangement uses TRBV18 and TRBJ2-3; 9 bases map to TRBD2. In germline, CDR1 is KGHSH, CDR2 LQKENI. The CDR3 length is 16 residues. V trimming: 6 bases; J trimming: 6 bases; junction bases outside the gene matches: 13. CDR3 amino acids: CASSEGSGRPGDTQYF. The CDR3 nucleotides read TGTGCCAGCTCGGAGGGGAGCGGGAGGCCGGGCGATACGCAGTATTTT.

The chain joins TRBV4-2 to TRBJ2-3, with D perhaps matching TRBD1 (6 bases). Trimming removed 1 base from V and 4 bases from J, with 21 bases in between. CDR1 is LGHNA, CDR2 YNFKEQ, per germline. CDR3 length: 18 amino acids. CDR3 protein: CASSQARQGRYGADTQYF. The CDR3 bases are TGTGCCAGCAGCCAAGCTAGGCAGGGGCGATATGGGGCAGATACGCAGTATTTT.